This T cell receptor beta chain comes out of a study of cytomegalovirus exposure and HLA in healthy donors. CDR3 size: 13 residues. V was trimmed by 7 bases and J by 13 bases, leaving 19 bases between them. From germline, CDR1 is LNHDA and CDR2 SQIVND (reference sequence). The primer mix had 60 Vbeta and 13 Jbeta primers. Sequencing was performed with immunoSEQ multiplex PCR; in TCRdb, only in-frame clones are kept and a portion is missing. The table includes under 150,000 clones, 65% to 80% detected once. This clonotype originated in a woman in her thirties or forties in good health and CMV-seronegative. The gene calls are TRBV19 and TRBJ2-2, with a weak D call TRBD2 (6 bases). Sequencing input: PBMCs. The CDR3 spells CASNVGSGWGLFF. For the CDR3, the DNA is TGTGCCAGTAACGTCGGTAGCGGATGGGGGCTGTTTTTT.